These 18 T cell receptor beta chains were all obtained from the same sample, sequenced in a study of T-cell reconstitution after alpha-beta-depleted transplantation in children. The library targeted TCRbeta and was prepared with unique molecular identifiers. TCRdb re-derived calls from the PCR reads in MiXCR, one entry per CDR3 protein. The top ten hold about 1.1% of the sample, which has 600,000 to 700,000 distinct CDR3 sequences, 16% seen once. The sample here was PBMCs from the stem cell graft donor, taken from the stem cell graft. The receptors were gathered from a human donor who donated a stem cell graft to a child with acute myeloid leukemia.

This clonotype was detected ten times or more. This sequence joins TRBV20-1 and TRBJ1-1, with 8 nucleotides matching TRBD1. CDR1 and CDR2 from the germline V gene are DFQATT and SNEGSKA (reference sequence). J gave up 10 bases and V 3 bases, and 16 bases lay outside the gene matches. The CDR3 is 15 residues long. CDR3 amino acids: CSASQPGTGTDSAFF. The CDR3 coding sequence is TGCAGTGCTAGCCAACCCGGGACAGGCACGGATTCAGCTTTCTTT.

The rearrangement links TRBV28 to TRBJ1-3; no reliable D call. Trimming shortened V by 9 bases and J by 3 bases, and 9 bases separated the two germline ends. The CDR3 is 12 amino acids. Looked up from germline, CDR1 is MDHEN and CDR2 is SYDVKM. The CDR3 protein is CASRVFGNTIYF. CDR3 sequence (DNA): TGTGCCAGTAGGGTGTTTGGAAACACCATATATTTT.

This clonotype came up many times. The V and J genes are TRBV20-1 and TRBJ2-7; no clear D gene. In germline, CDR1 is DFQATT, CDR2 SNEGSKA (reference sequence). V shed 0 bases and J shed 1 base, with 10 bases lying between them. CDR3 length equals 14 residues. In DNA form, the CDR3 reads TGCAGTGCTAGAGATCTGGGGAAATCCTACGAGCAGTACGTC. Residues: CSARDLGKSYEQYV.

The chain uses TRBV5-4 and TRBJ1-6, with no clear D. The CDR3 has 15 residues. CDR1 and CDR2 from the germline V gene are SGHNT and YYREEE (reference sequence). Trimming took off 0 bases at V and 7 bases at J, with 11 bases between the two ends. The CDR3 region has the DNA TGTGCCAGCAGCTTGGACCCAGGAGGGAATTCACCCCTCCACTTT. This encodes CASSLDPGGNSPLHF.

This clonotype has more than one count but fewer than ten. This sequence joins TRBV7-2 and TRBJ2-1, with TRBD1 matching 7 bases. Germline trimming cut 8 bases from V and 3 bases from J; bases unmatched to any gene: 4. The CDR3 consists of 13 residues. Germline CDR1 and CDR2: SGHTA and FQGNSA. The CDR3 DNA follows: TGTGCCAGCGGGCAGGGGGTCTACAATGAGCAGTTCTTC. Its protein product is CASGQGVYNEQFF.

V gene TRBV7-9 combines with J gene TRBJ2-7; D may be TRBD1 (6 bases). The ends were cut back, 6 bases at V and 0 bases at J, with 12 bases in the middle. CDR1 and CDR2 from the germline V gene are SEHNR and FQNEAQ (reference sequence). This CDR3 region has 14 residues. CDR3 bases: TGTGCCAGCAGTAGTTTGGACAGCTCCTACGAGCAGTACGTC. The encoded protein is CASSSLDSSYEQYV.

The sample holds many counts of this clonotype. This sequence joins TRBV27 and TRBJ1-2; tentative D call: TRBD1 (5 bases). The CDR3 is 14 amino acids. Trimming removed 5 bases from V and 2 bases from J, with 12 bases in between. Germline V gives CDR1 MNHEY, CDR2 SMNVEV (reference sequence). This CDR3 is CASSEQRGNYGYTF. CDR3 nucleotide sequence: TGTGCCAGCAGTGAGCAGAGGGGAAACTATGGCTACACCTTC.

This clonotype has only a few counts. V usage is TRBV27 and J usage is TRBJ1-3; D not resolved. Germline CDR1 and CDR2: MNHEY and SMNVEV (reference sequence). The CDR3 spans 15 residues. The V and J ends lost 6 bases and 2 bases respectively, with 14 bases between them. This CDR3 reads CASSPLKDPGNTIYF. CDR3 DNA sequence: TGTGCCAGCAGCCCCCTGAAGGACCCTGGAAACACCATATATTTT.

This clonotype was counted ten times or more. The chain recombines TRBV20-1 with TRBJ2-3; TRBD1 aligns across 8 bases. V was pared by 2 bases and J by 1 base, with 8 bases of the junction left unmatched. The CDR3 is 16 amino acids. From germline, CDR1 is DFQATT and CDR2 SNEGSKA (reference sequence). This CDR3 is CSARKFGQGGTDTQYF. CDR3 sequence (DNA): TGCAGTGCTAGAAAATTCGGACAGGGAGGCACAGATACGCAGTATTTT.

This clonotype has ten or more counts. The rearrangement links TRBV20-1 to TRBJ2-7; a weak D match, TRBD1 (6 bases). The CDR3 contains 13 residues. CDR1 and CDR2 (germline): DFQATT, SNEGSKA (reference sequence). V dropped 5 bases and J dropped 6 bases, with 17 bases sitting between them. The CDR3 is CSAPRQEWSEQYF. CDR3 bases: TGCAGTGCTCCCCGACAGGAGTGGAGCGAGCAGTACTTC.

This clonotype was picked up a small number of times. This chain uses TRBV4-3 with TRBJ2-1; 13 bases align to TRBD2. V gave up 4 bases and J gave up 5 bases; unmatched junction bases: 5. CDR1 is LGHNA and CDR2 is YSLEER in the germline V gene. This CDR3 has 16 residues. CDR3 sequence reads: CASSPGLAGPDNEQFF. CDR3 in DNA: TGCGCCAGCAGCCCGGGACTAGCGGGACCGGACAATGAGCAGTTCTTC.

There are many counts of this clonotype. The rearrangement uses TRBV20-1 and TRBJ1-1; D remains unclear. The CDR3 is 15 residues long. Trimming removed 0 bases at V and 0 bases at J, with 11 bases between. Looked up from germline, CDR1 is DFQATT and CDR2 is SNEGSKA (reference sequence). The CDR3: CSAREADGLNTEAFF. CDR3 in DNA: TGCAGTGCTAGAGAAGCGGACGGGTTGAACACTGAAGCTTTCTTT.

The chain employs TRBV13 and TRBJ2-1; tentative D call: TRBD2 (7 bases). CDR1 is PRHDT, CDR2 FYEKMQ, per germline (reference sequence). V lost 3 bases and J lost 5, with 14 bases in between. The CDR3 runs to 15 residues. This CDR3 is CASSFFGGRHNEQFF. CDR3 bases: TGTGCCAGCAGCTTTTTCGGGGGGCGGCACAATGAGCAGTTCTTC.

This clonotype was detected a few times. J is TRBJ2-6 and V is TRBV19; D tentatively fits TRBD1 or TRBD2 (7 bases each). Germline V gene data show CDR1 as LNHDA and CDR2 as SQIVND (reference sequence). The CDR3 runs 17 residues. The V end lost 4 bases, the J end lost 0 bases, and 13 bases lay between the germline ends. CDR3 region: CASSTGGGLSGANVLTF. DNA for the CDR3: TGTGCCAGTAGTACAGGGGGGGGGCTCTCTGGGGCCAACGTCCTGACTTTC.

V gene TRBV6-2 or TRBV6-3 combines with J gene TRBJ2-7; D gene uncertain. Trimming stripped 5 bases from V and 2 bases from J, with 16 bases between. CDR3 length: 15 residues. Germline assignment: CDR1 MNHEY and CDR2 SVGEGT. The CDR3 protein is CASSPLQQTAYEQYF. CDR3 sequence (DNA): TGTGCCAGCAGTCCCCTTCAGCAGACCGCCTACGAGCAGTACTTC.

This clonotype was counted many times. DNA for the CDR3: TGTGCCAGCAGTTTTGCGGCTAACTATGGCTACACCTTC. This codes for CASSFAANYGYTF. The chain couples TRBV27 to TRBJ1-2; D gene uncertain. Germline V gives CDR1 MNHEY, CDR2 SMNVEV (reference sequence). CDR3 size: 13 residues. V shed 3 bases and J shed 0 bases, with 5 bases lying between them.

V is TRBV6-2 or TRBV6-3 and J is TRBJ2-7; D not certain. The germline CDR1 and CDR2 sequences are MNHEY and SVGEGT. The V end lost 2 bases, the J end lost 0 bases, and 5 bases lay between the germline ends. This CDR3 region has 13 residues. CDR3 region: CASSYLSSYEQYF. CDR3 in DNA: TGTGCCAGCAGTTACCTGAGCTCCTACGAGCAGTACTTC.

The chain uses TRBV6-5 and TRBJ2-2; D possibly corresponds to TRBD1 (5 bases). This CDR3 has 17 amino acids. Germline values: CDR1 MNHEY, CDR2 SVGAGI. V was trimmed by 4 bases and J by 3 bases, leaving 18 bases between them. CDR3 protein: CASSLGRSLLHTGELFF. The CDR3 nucleotides are TGTGCCAGCAGTTTGGGGCGGTCGCTACTTCACACCGGGGAGCTGTTTTTT.